The clone carrying this T cell receptor (beta chain) was seen just once. This specimen belongs to a study of shared clonotypes between healthy human individuals. Sequencing was performed with immunoSEQ multiplex PCR; in TCRdb, only in-frame clones are kept and a portion is missing. The sample includes about 600,000 clones, more than 95% of them seen just once. The V and J ends lost 5 bases and 6 bases respectively, with 11 bases between them. Germline values: CDR1 SGHVS, CDR2 FQNEAQ. The CDR3 has 12 amino acids. This clonotype originated in a woman between 25 and 40 years old in good health. Input material: naive CD4+ T cells sorted from blood. Regarding subset: CD45RA+ positively selected. This sequence joins TRBV7-8 and TRBJ2-7; maybe TRBD2 (6 bases). The CDR3 DNA sequence: TGTGCCAGCAGCGGACTACCGGGCGAGCAGTACTTC. It translates to CASSGLPGEQYF. The full variable domain, completed using reference TRBV7-8 and TRBJ2-7, is GAGVSQSPRYKVAKRGQDVALRCDPISGHVSLFWYQQALGQGPEFLTYFQNEAQLDKSGLPSDRFFAERPEGSVSTLKIQRTQQEDSAVYLCASSGLPGEQYFGPGTRLTVT.